A selection of T cell receptor beta chains follows, all from one sample in a study of cytomegalovirus exposure and HLA in healthy donors. Clones were sequenced by immunoSEQ multiplex PCR, and TCRdb holds only the in-frame ones, with some missing. Of about 120,000 clones detected, roughly 95% appear once; the ten largest clones hold 1.5% to 2%. Material: PBMCs. The source is a man between 18 and 35 years old in good health and CMV-seronegative. Both conserved end residues are part of each CDR3. D genes are given only for firm matches. Expanded clones get a size class; other rows say once, few or many, or leave the size out.

clone size,V gene,J gene,D gene,CDR3 protein,CDR3 DNA
once,TRBV7-2,TRBJ2-2,-,CASSLDGGVVFDTGELFF,TGTGCCAGCAGCTTAGACGGAGGGGTCGTTTTTGACACCGGGGAGCTGTTTTTT
-,TRBV19,TRBJ2-1,-,CASSSQTRNNEQFF,TGTGCCAGTAGTTCCCAGACTAGGAACAATGAGCAGTTCTTC
-,TRBV6-6,TRBJ1-1,TRBD1,CASSYSGQGATEAFF,TGTGCCAGCAGTTACTCCGGACAGGGAGCCACTGAAGCTTTCTTT
-,TRBV18,TRBJ2-7,TRBD2,CATTSGTSYEQYF,TGTGCTACGACTAGCGGGACCTCCTACGAGCAGTACTTC
-,TRBV28,TRBJ2-5,-,CASNVDRSQETQYF,TGTGCCAGCAACGTGGACAGAAGCCAAGAGACCCAGTACTTC
-,TRBV5-1,TRBJ2-3,TRBD2,CASSQGLAGSSTDTQYF,TGCGCCAGCAGCCAGGGACTAGCGGGATCAAGCACAGATACGCAGTATTTT
-,TRBV6-5,TRBJ2-1,TRBD1,CASSPGQGANNEQFF,TGTGCCAGCAGCCCGGGACAGGGGGCGAACAATGAGCAGTTCTTC
-,TRBV10-3,TRBJ2-1,-,CAISERDSYNEQFF,TGTGCCATCAGTGAGCGGGACTCCTACAATGAGCAGTTCTTC
-,TRBV19,TRBJ2-2,TRBD1,CASSMFPGQGFTGELFF,TGTGCCAGTAGTATGTTTCCGGGACAGGGGTTCACCGGGGAGCTGTTTTTT
-,TRBV28,TRBJ1-4,-,CASRNSHYRSTNEKLFF,TGTGCCAGCAGAAACTCCCATTACAGGTCAACTAATGAAAAACTGTTTTTT
-,TRBV4-3,TRBJ2-1,TRBD2,CANGLAGPNEQFF,TGCGCCAACGGACTAGCGGGGCCTAATGAGCAGTTCTTC
-,TRBV28,TRBJ2-1,-,CASSRRPSNEQFF,TGTGCCAGCAGTCGCCGCCCTAGCAATGAGCAGTTCTTC
-,TRBV7-8,TRBJ1-5,TRBD1,CASIDSGGRMGNQPQHF,TGTGCCAGCATCGATTCAGGGGGGAGGATGGGCAATCAGCCCCAGCATTTT
few,TRBV2,TRBJ1-5,-,CASNRAGQSNQPQHF,TGTGCCAGCAATAGAGCCGGACAGAGCAATCAGCCCCAGCATTTT
-,TRBV27,TRBJ2-2,TRBD1,CASSLMDRINTGELFF,TGTGCCAGCAGTTTGATGGACAGGATCAACACCGGGGAGCTGTTTTTT
-,TRBV9,TRBJ2-2,-,CASSLGGGVTTGELFF,TGTGCCAGCAGTTTAGGTGGAGGAGTCACCACCGGGGAGCTGTTTTTT
-,TRBV5-6,TRBJ2-6,-,CASSSPLSGANVLTF,TGTGCCAGCAGCTCCCCCCTCTCTGGGGCCAACGTCCTGACTTTC
-,TRBV6-6,TRBJ1-2,-,CASSGEGSSTYGYTF,TGTGCCAGCAGTGGGGAGGGGTCCTCAACCTATGGCTACACCTTC
-,TRBV4-1,TRBJ2-7,-,CASSASFLSSYEQYF,TGCGCCAGCAGCGCGTCTTTCCTGAGCTCCTACGAGCAGTACTTC
-,TRBV6-4,TRBJ1-1,TRBD1,CASSDSSWTGEISTEAFF,TGTGCCAGCAGTGACTCGAGTTGGACAGGGGAAATTTCCACTGAAGCTTTCTTT
-,TRBV6-4,TRBJ2-3,-,CASSAAVQDTQYF,TGTGCCAGCAGTGCAGCGGTTCAGGATACGCAGTATTTT
-,TRBV6-5,TRBJ1-5,TRBD1,CASSSSGQGNQPQHF,TGTGCCAGCAGTTCCTCGGGACAGGGGAATCAGCCCCAGCATTTT
-,TRBV19,TRBJ1-5,TRBD1,CASSIKQGIGQPQHF,TGTGCCAGTAGTATAAAACAGGGGATCGGTCAGCCCCAGCATTTT
-,TRBV28,TRBJ2-2,-,CAVRAGELFF,TGTGCCGTGAGGGCCGGGGAGCTGTTTTTT
-,TRBV4-2,TRBJ1-2,-,CASSPRGNFNYGYTF,TGTGCCAGCAGCCCCCGGGGGAACTTTAACTATGGCTACACCTTC
-,TRBV7-8,TRBJ2-7,-,CASMGRQGFYEQYF,TGTGCCAGCATGGGCCGGCAGGGGTTCTACGAGCAGTACTTC
-,TRBV6-1,TRBJ1-3,-,CAGGERPGNTIYF,TGTGCCGGAGGGGAAAGACCTGGAAACACCATATATTTT
-,TRBV30,TRBJ1-1,-,CAWSRGTSNLEAFF,TGTGCCTGGAGTAGGGGCACCTCGAATCTTGAAGCTTTCTTT
-,TRBV5-1,TRBJ2-7,TRBD1,CASSLPGQGINEQYF,TGCGCCAGCAGCTTACCGGGACAGGGGATCAACGAGCAGTACTTC
-,TRBV19,TRBJ1-4,-,CASSTGHYNEKLFF,TGTGCCAGTAGTACGGGACACTATAATGAAAAACTGTTTTTT
-,TRBV5-1,TRBJ1-1,TRBD1,CASSLDRGDTEAFF,TGCGCCAGCAGCTTGGACAGGGGGGACACTGAAGCTTTCTTT
-,TRBV27,TRBJ2-3,-,CASRGTVSTDTQYF,TGTGCCAGCAGGGGTACAGTGAGCACAGATACGCAGTATTTT
-,TRBV7-3,TRBJ2-3,TRBD1,CASSQATGGKDTDTQYF,TGTGCCAGCAGCCAAGCGACAGGGGGCAAAGACACAGATACGCAGTATTTT
once,TRBV7-2,TRBJ1-2,TRBD1,CASSKPTGHYGYTF,TGTGCCAGCAGCAAACCGACAGGGCACTATGGCTACACCTTC
-,TRBV7-8,TRBJ2-7,TRBD2,CASSYEAGSGGGEQYF,TGTGCCAGCAGCTACGAAGCGGGATCGGGAGGGGGCGAGCAGTACTTC
-,TRBV18,TRBJ2-2,TRBD2,CASSPTPRSGRAFAGELFF,TGTGCCAGCTCACCAACCCCCCGCAGCGGGAGGGCCTTTGCCGGGGAGCTGTTTTTT
-,TRBV9,TRBJ1-1,-,CASSLRQMNTEAFF,TGTGCCAGCAGCTTAAGACAGATGAACACTGAAGCTTTCTTT
-,TRBV11-2,TRBJ2-1,TRBD2,CASSSRGLALDEQFF,TGTGCCAGCAGCTCGCGGGGACTAGCGTTAGATGAGCAGTTCTTC
-,TRBV11-2,TRBJ2-5,-,CASSPGDETQYF,TGTGCCAGCTCCCCGGGGGATGAGACCCAGTACTTC
once,TRBV19,TRBJ1-5,-,CASFSRHVGNSNQPQHF,TGTGCCAGTTTTTCCAGACACGTGGGTAATAGCAATCAGCCCCAGCATTTT
-,TRBV6-4,TRBJ2-1,-,CASSDSIVSYNEQFF,TGTGCCAGCAGTGACTCAATCGTTTCCTACAATGAGCAGTTCTTC
once,TRBV5-5,TRBJ2-1,-,CASSSTRGSSYNEQFF,TGTGCCAGCAGCTCGACTAGGGGTAGCTCCTACAATGAGCAGTTCTTC
-,TRBV4-3,TRBJ2-7,TRBD1,CASSPTGSSYEQYF,TGCGCCAGCAGCCCGACAGGGAGCTCCTACGAGCAGTACTTC
once,TRBV5-3,TRBJ2-5,TRBD1,CARREGTGGEETQYF,TGTGCCAGAAGGGAGGGGACAGGGGGCGAAGAGACCCAGTACTTC
-,TRBV7-2,TRBJ1-1,-,CASSTYPQGSRVNTEAFF,TGTGCCAGCAGCACCTATCCCCAGGGAAGCAGGGTGAACACTGAAGCTTTCTTT
-,TRBV4-2,TRBJ2-1,-,CASSQELSSSYNEQFF,TGTGCCAGCAGCCAAGAGCTTTCGAGCTCCTACAATGAGCAGTTCTTC
-,TRBV4-1,TRBJ2-3,TRBD2,CASSRKLAGGDTQYF,TGCGCCAGCAGCCGCAAACTAGCGGGAGGGGATACGCAGTATTTT
-,TRBV2,TRBJ2-7,TRBD1,CASSLLQGPNEQYF,TGTGCCAGCAGCCTTTTACAGGGGCCCAACGAGCAGTACTTC
-,TRBV11-2,TRBJ1-1,-,CASSPQRTEAFF,TGTGCCAGCAGCCCCCAGCGCACTGAAGCTTTCTTT
-,TRBV15,TRBJ1-3,-,CATSPTGSSGNTIYF,TGTGCCACCAGTCCGACTGGCAGCTCTGGAAACACCATATATTTT